This TCR beta chain was profiled in a study of T cells after yellow fever vaccination. 5'RACE template switching added a universal primer site and UMIs to TCR cDNA. TCRdb analysed the 5' RACE reads with MiXCR anew, one entry per CDR3 protein. Of hundreds of thousands of distinct CDR3 sequences in the sample, roughly an eighth were seen once. This clonotype was seen ten or more times. Its antigen is still unknown. The CDR3 covers 11 residues. From germline, CDR1 is KGHSH and CDR2 LQKENI. Trimming removed 8 bases at V and 5 bases at J, with 9 bases between. Broader study findings: Repertoires obtained by FACS sorting could include abundant clonotypes that entered as contaminants from the bulk population.

The rearrangement links TRBV18 to TRBJ2-5; D gene ambiguous. The specimen comprised PBMCs, sampled on the day of the yellow fever booster vaccination. The source is a man in his thirties or forties who received the YFV17D yellow fever vaccine. The CDR3, as DNA: TGTGCCAGCAGCCCCCTGGAGACCCAGTACTTC. Translating it yields CASSPLETQYF.